This record concerns one T cell receptor (beta chain) sequence. As yet, its antigen is unknown. RNA was extracted from bulk tissue without any cell sorting. This non-tumor lung sample came from over 3 cm beyond the tumor edge. TCRbeta libraries were built with three rounds of nested PCR, modified from ARM-PCR. TCRdb itself ran the multiplex PCR reads through MiXCR, one entry per CDR3 protein. The sample holds about 80,000 distinct CDR3 sequences, roughly 80% seen once. The sample comes from a study of tumor and adjacent non-tumor tissue in lung cancer. Study details: Histology: 12 adenocarcinoma, a couple of squamous cell carcinoma, 1 small cell lung cancer. Each sample yielded 3.5 million to 5 million productive TCRbeta reads on average.

V was clipped by 2 bases and J by 7 bases, with 9 bases between them. The germline V gene has CDR1 DFQATT and CDR2 SNEGSKA (reference sequence). The CDR3 consists of 12 residues. Findings and limits, study-wide: Higher tumor TCR diversity was associated with shorter survival. Top 100 clones took a larger repertoire share in normal lung.

This TCR was sampled from a man aged 55 to 69 with non-small cell lung cancer. Sequencing input: distant non-tumor lung tissue. The rearrangement uses TRBV20-1 and TRBJ2-1; D unclear. The CDR3 DNA is TGCAGTGCTAGATGGGTTAGGAATGAGCAGTTCTTC. Translating gives CSARWVRNEQFF.